The rows below give T cell receptor beta chains drawn from one sample of a study of cytomegalovirus exposure and HLA in healthy donors. TCRdb keeps only in-frame clones here, not all; method: immunoSEQ multiplex PCR. The table has roughly 100,000 clones, less than 80% seen once. Sequencing was performed on PBMCs. These receptors came from a man in his fifties or sixties in good health and CMV-seronegative. Both conserved end residues are part of each CDR3. A D gene is named only where the DNA matches it firmly. Clone size is shown for a subset of rows, as once, few, many or a class of expanded clone.

j_gene,d_gene,v_gene,abundance,CDR3aa,CDR3nt
TRBJ1-5,TRBD1,TRBV6-1,.,CASNRQGAMGQPQHF,TGTGCCAGCAATAGACAGGGGGCGATGGGTCAGCCCCAGCATTTT
TRBJ1-2,.,TRBV25-1,.,CASSVSTRVNYGYTF,TGTGCCAGCAGTGTTTCAACTAGGGTAAACTATGGCTACACCTTC
TRBJ2-1,TRBD2,TRBV7-2,.,CASKRGGGDEQFF,TGTGCCAGCAAGCGGGGGGGCGGGGATGAGCAGTTCTTC
TRBJ1-1,.,TRBV6-5,.,CASRTGLLGTEAFF,TGTGCCAGCAGAACAGGGTTGTTGGGGACTGAAGCTTTCTTT
TRBJ1-4,TRBD1,TRBV29-1,.,CSVGRGTMNEKLFF,TGCAGCGTGGGCAGGGGGACAATGAATGAAAAACTGTTTTTT
TRBJ2-5,TRBD2,TRBV6-6,once,CASSLRLAGTETQYF,TGTGCCAGCAGTTTACGACTAGCGGGGACAGAGACCCAGTACTTC
TRBJ1-1,TRBD1,TRBV7-7,once,CASSGQGAQGAFF,TGTGCCAGCAGCGGACAGGGGGCCCAGGGGGCTTTCTTT
TRBJ1-2,TRBD1,TRBV7-8,.,CASSLTGGRGGYTF,TGTGCCAGCAGCTTAACAGGGGGCAGGGGCGGCTACACCTTC
TRBJ2-3,TRBD2,TRBV2,.,CASRAGGAGDTQYF,TGTGCCAGCAGGGCGGGGGGGGCTGGAGATACGCAGTATTTT
TRBJ1-2,TRBD1,TRBV7-9,.,CASSLQGATNGYTF,TGTGCCAGCAGCTTACAGGGGGCGACGAATGGCTACACCTTC
TRBJ2-6,TRBD2,TRBV18,.,CASSPTLAGASGANVLTF,TGTGCCAGCTCACCAACACTAGCGGGGGCCTCTGGGGCCAACGTCCTGACTTTC
TRBJ1-1,TRBD1,TRBV18,few,CASSLQGLDTEAFF,TGTGCCAGCTCACTACAGGGGTTGGACACTGAAGCTTTCTTT
TRBJ1-2,.,TRBV9,.,CASSVQGGYYGYTF,TGTGCCAGCAGCGTGCAGGGTGGTTACTATGGCTACACCTTC
TRBJ2-4,.,TRBV7-9,.,CASSPTVAKNIQYF,TGTGCCAGCAGCCCGACAGTAGCCAAAAACATTCAGTACTTC
TRBJ1-1,.,TRBV29-1,.,CSGGGSSEAFF,TGCAGCGGAGGAGGGAGTTCTGAAGCTTTCTTT
TRBJ2-7,TRBD2,TRBV7-2,.,CASSLRTSGGAVYEQYF,TGTGCCAGCAGCTTACGGACTAGCGGGGGGGCGGTGTACGAGCAGTACTTC
TRBJ2-1,TRBD2,TRBV4-3,.,CASSQSGGPGDEQFF,TGCGCCAGCAGCCAGAGCGGGGGGCCGGGAGATGAGCAGTTCTTC
TRBJ1-3,.,TRBV30,few,CAWSAAGVDTIYF,TGTGCCTGGAGTGCCGCAGGGGTAGACACCATATATTTT
TRBJ2-1,.,TRBV18,.,CASSRYRDSQSSYNEQFF,TGTGCCAGCTCACGCTATAGAGACAGCCAGAGCTCCTACAATGAGCAGTTCTTC
TRBJ1-3,.,TRBV7-9,few,CASSSLLGLSGNTIYF,TGTGCCAGCAGCTCCCTTTTGGGACTCTCTGGAAACACCATATATTTT
TRBJ2-7,.,TRBV7-9,few,CASSPHRDNSYEQYF,TGTGCCAGCAGCCCCCACCGGGACAACTCCTACGAGCAGTACTTC
TRBJ1-1,TRBD1,TRBV7-2,.,CASSWDRGLAFF,TGTGCCAGCAGCTGGGACAGGGGGCTGGCTTTCTTT
TRBJ2-7,TRBD1,TRBV9,.,CASSVSATGAYEQYF,TGTGCCAGCAGCGTCTCCGCCACAGGGGCCTACGAGCAGTACTTC
TRBJ1-5,TRBD1,TRBV6-5,.,CASSLTGAAQPQHF,TGTGCCAGCAGTCTCACAGGGGCGGCTCAGCCCCAGCATTTT
TRBJ1-2,.,TRBV19,.,CASSIGPAGDQIYTF,TGTGCCAGTAGTATAGGCCCAGCAGGTGATCAGATCTACACCTTC
TRBJ1-2,.,TRBV7-3,.,CASSYDGQSFRGYTF,TGTGCCAGCAGCTATGACGGACAGAGTTTTCGTGGCTACACCTTC
TRBJ2-3,TRBD2,TRBV4-2,once,CASSLGGSGGYGDTQYF,TGTGCCAGCAGTCTCGGGGGTAGCGGGGGGTACGGAGATACGCAGTATTTT
TRBJ2-7,TRBD1,TRBV5-1,.,CASTRDSPYEQYF,TGCGCCAGCACTAGGGACAGCCCCTACGAGCAGTACTTC
TRBJ2-5,.,TRBV9,.,CASSSYHLRGQETQYF,TGTGCCAGCAGCTCCTATCATTTAAGGGGGCAAGAGACCCAGTACTTC
TRBJ1-6,.,TRBV9,once,CASSESFSYNSPLHF,TGTGCCAGCAGCGAATCTTTCTCCTATAATTCACCCCTCCACTTT
TRBJ2-1,TRBD2,TRBV5-1,.,CASSLRTSGGNEQFF,TGCGCCAGCAGCCTTCGTACTAGCGGGGGGAACGAGCAGTTCTTC
TRBJ2-1,TRBD2,TRBV10-3,few,CAISESISGGARNNEQFF,TGTGCCATCAGTGAGTCGATTAGCGGGGGGGCCCGGAACAATGAGCAGTTCTTC
TRBJ2-7,TRBD1,TRBV29-1,.,CSAGTGSLEQYF,TGCAGCGCCGGGACAGGGTCACTCGAGCAGTACTTC
TRBJ2-3,TRBD2,TRBV7-2,.,CASSLAYAAGGPTDTQYF,TGTGCCAGCAGCTTAGCGTATGCAGCGGGGGGACCCACAGATACGCAGTATTTT
TRBJ1-4,TRBD1,TRBV6-6,.,CASTERGTATNEKLFF,TGTGCCAGCACCGAAAGGGGGACAGCAACTAATGAAAAACTGTTTTTT
TRBJ1-2,.,TRBV7-8,few,CASSLDRDYGYTF,TGTGCCAGCAGCTTAGACAGGGACTATGGCTACACCTTC
TRBJ1-1,.,TRBV18,once,CASSPTTSNTEAFF,TGTGCCAGCTCACCAACGACAAGCAACACTGAAGCTTTCTTT
TRBJ2-7,.,TRBV7-3,.,CASSLSAGPRWEQYF,TGTGCCAGCAGCTTATCGGCGGGGCCAAGGTGGGAGCAGTACTTC
TRBJ2-1,TRBD1,TRBV5-1,.,CASSFLTGSDGEQFF,TGCGCCAGCAGCTTCCTGACAGGGAGTGATGGTGAGCAGTTCTTC
TRBJ1-1,TRBD1,TRBV19,.,CASSPRQGTNAEAFF,TGTGCCAGTAGCCCACGACAGGGAACTAACGCTGAAGCTTTCTTT
TRBJ2-7,TRBD2,TRBV5-1,.,CASSSTSGAPIEQYF,TGCGCCAGCAGCTCAACTAGCGGGGCCCCTATAGAGCAGTACTTC
TRBJ1-4,TRBD1,TRBV5-1,.,CASSFRTGEKLFF,TGCGCCAGCAGTTTCCGGACAGGAGAAAAACTGTTTTTT
TRBJ1-1,.,TRBV5-1,.,CASSPPRQNTEAFF,TGCGCCAGCAGCCCCCCGCGGCAGAACACTGAAGCTTTCTTT
TRBJ1-1,.,TRBV5-4,.,CASSFGRTSMNTEAFF,TGTGCCAGCAGCTTTGGACGGACATCGATGAACACTGAAGCTTTCTTT
TRBJ2-7,TRBD2,TRBV4-2,.,CASSQESGGGYEQYF,TGTGCCAGCAGCCAGGAAAGCGGGGGGGGCTACGAGCAGTACTTC
TRBJ1-1,.,TRBV10-3,.,CAASSDSAYTEAFF,TGTGCCGCATCTTCAGACAGCGCATACACTGAAGCTTTCTTT
TRBJ2-5,.,TRBV5-1,few,CASSAGQNQLETQYF,TGCGCCAGCAGCGCCGGACAGAACCAGCTAGAGACCCAGTACTTC
TRBJ1-1,.,TRBV19,few,CASSWGHLNTEAFF,TGTGCCAGTAGTTGGGGACATTTGAACACTGAAGCTTTCTTT
TRBJ2-1,.,TRBV6-4,.,CASSDYGGTAMEQFF,TGTGCCAGCAGTGACTATGGCGGCACGGCAATGGAGCAGTTCTTC
TRBJ2-1,TRBD2,TRBV7-2,.,CASSRTGGHYNEQFF,TGTGCCAGCAGCCGTACGGGGGGGCACTACAATGAGCAGTTCTTC
TRBJ2-1,TRBD2,TRBV5-1,.,CASISLGAGGSNEQFF,TGCGCCAGCATCAGCCTAGGAGCGGGGGGCAGCAATGAGCAGTTCTTC
TRBJ2-5,.,TRBV9,.,CASSVLGTSEETQYF,TGTGCCAGCAGCGTACTGGGGACTTCTGAAGAGACCCAGTACTTC
TRBJ2-2,TRBD2,TRBV2,.,CASRGTSGGSRELFF,TGTGCCAGCCGAGGGACTAGCGGGGGGTCTAGGGAGCTGTTTTTT
TRBJ1-4,.,TRBV6-1,.,CASSHAAPPNEKLFF,TGTGCCAGCAGCCACGCGGCACCTCCTAATGAAAAACTGTTTTTT
TRBJ2-2,.,TRBV7-2,.,CASTLRVSNTGELFF,TGTGCCAGCACCCTCAGGGTCTCGAACACCGGGGAGCTGTTTTTT